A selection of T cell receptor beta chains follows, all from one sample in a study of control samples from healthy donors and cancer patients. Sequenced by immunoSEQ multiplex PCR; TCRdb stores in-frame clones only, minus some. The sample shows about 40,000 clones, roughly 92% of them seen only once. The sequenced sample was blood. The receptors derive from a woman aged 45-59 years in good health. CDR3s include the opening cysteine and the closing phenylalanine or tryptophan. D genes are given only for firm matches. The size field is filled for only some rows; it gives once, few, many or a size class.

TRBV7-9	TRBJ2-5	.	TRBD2	CASSFPPGGQETQYF	TGTGCCAGCAGCTTCCCGCCGGGAGGGCAAGAGACCCAGTACTTC
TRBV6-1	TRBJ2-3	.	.	CASSEARGTDTQYF	TGTGCCAGCAGTGAAGCCCGGGGCACAGATACGCAGTATTTT
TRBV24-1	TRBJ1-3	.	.	CATSGSIGNTIYF	TGTGCCACCAGTGGGAGTATCGGAAACACCATATATTTT
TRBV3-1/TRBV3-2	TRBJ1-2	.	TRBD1	CASSLDDRGPYGYTF	TGTGCCAGCAGCCTTGACGACAGGGGTCCATATGGCTACACCTTC
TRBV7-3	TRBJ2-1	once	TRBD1	CASSTGGTGFNEQFF	TGTGCCAGCTCAACCGGGGGGACAGGGTTTAATGAGCAGTTCTTC
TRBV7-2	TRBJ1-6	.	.	CASSLSSILHF	TGTGCCAGCAGCTTATCTTCTATCCTCCACTTT
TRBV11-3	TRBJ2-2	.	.	CASSLAGTNTGELFF	TGTGCCAGCAGCTTAGCCGGGACGAACACCGGGGAGCTGTTTTTT
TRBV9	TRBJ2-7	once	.	CASRAGVIYEQYF	TGTGCCAGCCGGGCGGGCGTAATATACGAGCAGTACTTC
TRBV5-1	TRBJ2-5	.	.	CASSLAGSGETQYF	TGCGCCAGCAGCTTGGCCGGGTCCGGGGAGACCCAGTACTTC
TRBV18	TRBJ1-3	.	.	CASSPNRVAYSGNTIYF	TGTGCCAGCTCACCGAACAGGGTTGCCTACTCTGGAAACACCATATATTTT
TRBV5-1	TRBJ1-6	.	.	CASLGKGSPLHF	TGCGCCAGCTTAGGTAAGGGTTCACCCCTCCACTTT
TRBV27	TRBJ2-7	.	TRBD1	CASRSPRQGAKYEQYF	TGTGCCAGCAGATCACCTAGACAGGGGGCTAAGTACGAGCAGTACTTC
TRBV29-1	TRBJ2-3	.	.	CSVKWETVRDTQYF	TGCAGCGTTAAGTGGGAGACGGTAAGGGATACGCAGTATTTT
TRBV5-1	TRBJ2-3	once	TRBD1	CASSSRTGVLDTQYF	TGCGCCAGCAGCTCCAGGACAGGGGTATTAGATACGCAGTATTTT
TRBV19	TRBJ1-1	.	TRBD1	CATVVQGAVTEAFF	TGTGCTACAGTGGTTCAGGGGGCGGTCACTGAAGCTTTCTTT
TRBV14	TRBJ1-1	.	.	CASSQISIGRAFF	TGTGCCAGCAGCCAAATTTCTATAGGTAGAGCTTTCTTT
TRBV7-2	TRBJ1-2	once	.	CASSMLNYGYTF	TGTGCCAGCAGCATGCTTAACTATGGCTACACCTTC